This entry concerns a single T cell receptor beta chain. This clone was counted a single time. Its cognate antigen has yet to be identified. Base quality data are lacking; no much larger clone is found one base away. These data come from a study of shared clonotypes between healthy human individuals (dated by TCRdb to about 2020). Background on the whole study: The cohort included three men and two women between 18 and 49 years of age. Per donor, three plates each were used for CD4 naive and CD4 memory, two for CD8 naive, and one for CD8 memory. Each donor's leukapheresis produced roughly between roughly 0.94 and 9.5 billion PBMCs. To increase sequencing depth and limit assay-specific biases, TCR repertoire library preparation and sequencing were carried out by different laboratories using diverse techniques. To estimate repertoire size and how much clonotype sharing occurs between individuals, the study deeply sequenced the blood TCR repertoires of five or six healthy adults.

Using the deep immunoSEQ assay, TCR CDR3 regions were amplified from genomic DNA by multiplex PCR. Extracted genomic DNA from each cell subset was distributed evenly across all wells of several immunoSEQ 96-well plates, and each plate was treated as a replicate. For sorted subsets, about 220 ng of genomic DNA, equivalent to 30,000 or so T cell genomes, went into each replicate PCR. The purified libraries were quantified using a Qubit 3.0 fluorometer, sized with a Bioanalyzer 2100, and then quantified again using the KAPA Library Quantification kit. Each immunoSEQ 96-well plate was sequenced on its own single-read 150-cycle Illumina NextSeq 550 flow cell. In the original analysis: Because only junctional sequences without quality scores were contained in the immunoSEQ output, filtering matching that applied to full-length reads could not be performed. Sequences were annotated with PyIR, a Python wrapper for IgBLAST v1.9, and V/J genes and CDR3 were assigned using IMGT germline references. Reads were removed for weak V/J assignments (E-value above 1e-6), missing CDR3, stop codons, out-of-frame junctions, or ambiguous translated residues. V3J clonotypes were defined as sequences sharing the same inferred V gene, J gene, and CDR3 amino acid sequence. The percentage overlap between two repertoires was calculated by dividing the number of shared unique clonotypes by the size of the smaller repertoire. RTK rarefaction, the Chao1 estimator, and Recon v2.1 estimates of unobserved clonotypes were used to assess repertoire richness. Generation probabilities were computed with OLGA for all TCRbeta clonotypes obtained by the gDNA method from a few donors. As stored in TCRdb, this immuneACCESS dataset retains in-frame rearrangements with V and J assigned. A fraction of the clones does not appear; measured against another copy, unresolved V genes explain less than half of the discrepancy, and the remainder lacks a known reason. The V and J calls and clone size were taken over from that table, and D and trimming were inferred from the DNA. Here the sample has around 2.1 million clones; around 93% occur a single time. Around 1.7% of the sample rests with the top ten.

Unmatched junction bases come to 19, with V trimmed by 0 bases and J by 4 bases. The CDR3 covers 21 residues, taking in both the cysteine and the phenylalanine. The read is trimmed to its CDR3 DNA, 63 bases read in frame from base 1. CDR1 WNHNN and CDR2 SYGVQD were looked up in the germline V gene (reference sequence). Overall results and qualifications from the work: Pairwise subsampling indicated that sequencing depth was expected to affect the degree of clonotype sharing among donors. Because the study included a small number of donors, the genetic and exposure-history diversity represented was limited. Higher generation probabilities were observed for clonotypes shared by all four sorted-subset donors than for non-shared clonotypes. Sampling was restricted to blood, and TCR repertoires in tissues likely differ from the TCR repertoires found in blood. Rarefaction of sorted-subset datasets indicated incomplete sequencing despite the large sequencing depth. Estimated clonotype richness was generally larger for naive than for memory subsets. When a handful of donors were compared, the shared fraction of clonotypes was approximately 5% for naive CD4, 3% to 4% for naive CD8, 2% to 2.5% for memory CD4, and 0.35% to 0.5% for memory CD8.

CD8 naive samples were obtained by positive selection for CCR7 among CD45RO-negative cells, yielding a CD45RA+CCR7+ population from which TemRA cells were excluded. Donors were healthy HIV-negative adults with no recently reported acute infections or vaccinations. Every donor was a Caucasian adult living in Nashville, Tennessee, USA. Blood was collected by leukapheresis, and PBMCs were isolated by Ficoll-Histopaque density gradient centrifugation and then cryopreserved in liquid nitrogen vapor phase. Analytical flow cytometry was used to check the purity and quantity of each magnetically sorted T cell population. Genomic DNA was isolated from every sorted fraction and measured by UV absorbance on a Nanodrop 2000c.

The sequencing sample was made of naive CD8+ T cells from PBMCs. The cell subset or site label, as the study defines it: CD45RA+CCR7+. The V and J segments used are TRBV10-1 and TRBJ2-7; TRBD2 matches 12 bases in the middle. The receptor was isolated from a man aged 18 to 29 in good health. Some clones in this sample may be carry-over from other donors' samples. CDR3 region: CASSESKSVWLAGGIPYEQYF. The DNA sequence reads TGCGCCAGCAGTGAGTCAAAGTCTGTATGGCTAGCGGGAGGGATACCGTACGAGCAGTACTTC.